The 21 T cell receptor beta chains below all came from one sample that was sequenced in a study of cytomegalovirus exposure and HLA in healthy donors. The PCR employed 60 Vbeta primers together with 13 Jbeta primers. Measured with immunoSEQ multiplex PCR; TCRdb has only the in-frame clones, and not every one. The sample has over 50,000 clones, about 86% seen once. The sample comprised PBMCs. The receptors here all came from a man aged 35-49 years in good health and CMV-seronegative.

A few counts support this clone. V is TRBV10-1 and J is TRBJ2-5; 7 bases map to TRBD2. V shed 0 bases, J shed 13 bases, and the junction held 2 bases outside the gene matches. CDR1 and CDR2 (germline): WNHNN, SYGVQD (reference sequence). CDR3 size: 11 residues. The CDR3 DNA follows: TGCGCCAGCAGTGAGTCGACTAGCCTGTACTTC. Translated: CASSESTSLYF.

This chain links TRBV5-4 with TRBJ1-5; tentatively, D is TRBD1 (5 bases). The germline V gene encodes CDR1 SGHNT and CDR2 YYREEE (reference sequence). There are 15 residues in the CDR3. V lost 4 bases and J lost 2, with 13 bases in between. CDR3 region: CASSPLEQGNQPQHF. CDR3 coding DNA: TGTGCCAGCAGCCCTCTAGAACAGGGCAATCAGCCCCAGCATTTT.

The gene calls are TRBV30 and TRBJ2-2; 7 bases line up with TRBD1. Trimming cost V 2 bases and J 7 bases; bases outside gene matches: 7. Germline V gives CDR1 GTSNPN, CDR2 SVGIG (reference sequence). CDR3 size: 14 residues. CDR3 sequence reads: CAWSPDRDVGELFF. CDR3 sequence (DNA): TGTGCCTGGAGTCCAGACAGGGACGTCGGGGAGCTGTTTTTT.

J is TRBJ2-5 and V is TRBV28; possibly TRBD1 for D (5 bases). Germline CDR1 reads MDHEN; CDR2 reads SYDVKM. Deletions cut 1 base from V and 8 bases from J, with 17 bases between. This CDR3 is built from 15 residues. The CDR3 region is CASSLSVTAPYTQYF. The CDR3 nucleotides are TGTGCCAGCAGTTTATCAGTGACAGCCCCTTATACCCAGTACTTC.

J is TRBJ2-7 and V is TRBV19; TRBD1 aligns across 10 bases. The trim removed 2 bases at V and 0 bases at J, leaving 13 bases unmatched. The CDR3 extends over 19 amino acids. The V gene's germline CDR1 is LNHDA and CDR2 SQIVND (reference sequence). The CDR3 region has the DNA TGTGCCAGTAGTATATGTGATTGTGGGGACAGGGGCTACTCCTACGAGCAGTACGTC. The encoded protein is CASSICDCGDRGYSYEQYV.

This chain joins TRBV9 and TRBJ2-3, with TRBD2 identical over 11 bases. The CDR3 length is 18 residues. The ends lost 0 bases at V and 0 bases at J; junction bases unmatched: 6. In germline, CDR1 is SGDLS, CDR2 YYNGEE. The CDR3 spells CASSVGLAGMASTDTQYF. CDR3 sequence (DNA): TGTGCCAGCAGCGTAGGACTAGCGGGGATGGCTAGCACAGATACGCAGTATTTT.

The V call is TRBV4-3, the J call TRBJ1-1; weak D call: TRBD1 (5 bases). V dropped 0 bases and J dropped 5 bases, with 16 bases sitting between them. Per the germline V gene, CDR1 is LGHNA and CDR2 is YSLEER. The CDR3 covers 16 residues. The CDR3 DNA follows: TGCGCCAGCAGCCAAGATGCAGTAACGGGGGGGACTGAAGCTTTCTTT. Encoded protein: CASSQDAVTGGTEAFF.

The chain has TRBV5-1 and TRBJ2-1; possible D gene TRBD1, 6 bases. The germline V gene has CDR1 SGHRS and CDR2 YFSETQ. The CDR3 runs 15 residues. V dropped 4 bases and J dropped 0 bases, with 11 bases sitting between them. CDR3: CASSPDRSSYNEQFF. The CDR3, as DNA: TGCGCCAGCAGCCCGGACAGAAGCTCCTACAATGAGCAGTTCTTC.

The chain links TRBV4-2 to TRBJ1-3; maybe TRBD1 (5 bases). The CDR3 loop spans 14 amino acids. Trimming removed 1 base from V and 2 bases from J, with 6 bases in between. Germline V gives CDR1 LGHNA, CDR2 YNFKEQ. CDR3 amino acids: CASSQGQPGNTIYF. The CDR3 region has the DNA TGTGCCAGCAGCCAAGGACAGCCTGGAAACACCATATATTTT.

This CDR3 is CASGRQDYNEQFF. CDR3 DNA sequence: TGTGCCAGCGGGAGGCAGGATTACAATGAGCAGTTCTTC. V usage is TRBV11-1 and J usage is TRBJ2-1; TRBD2 might be the D (6 bases). This CDR3 has 13 residues. Per the germline V gene, CDR1 is SGHAT and CDR2 is FQDESV (reference sequence). Trimming left V 8 bases short and J 4 bases short, with 12 bases between.

The genes are TRBV7-2 and TRBJ2-7, with D maybe TRBD1 (5 bases). Trimming removed 4 bases from V and 3 bases from J, with 7 bases in between. CDR3 length: 12 amino acids. Germline V gives CDR1 SGHTA, CDR2 FQGNSA. The CDR3 DNA follows: TGTGCCAGCAGCTCAGGACACTACGAGCAGTACTTC. Residues: CASSSGHYEQYF.

This chain connects TRBV19 to TRBJ2-3; D might be TRBD1 (6 bases). This CDR3 comprises 15 residues. Trimming removed 7 bases from V and 0 bases from J, with 14 bases in between. Germline lookup yields CDR1 LNHDA and CDR2 SQIVND (reference sequence). CDR3 DNA: TGTGCCAGTACCAGGGGACAAGAAAGCACAGATACGCAGTATTTT. This encodes CASTRGQESTDTQYF.

The J gene is TRBJ1-2, the V gene TRBV25-1, with D possibly being TRBD1 (6 bases). The germline V and J ends were trimmed by 4 bases and 2 bases, with 8 bases remaining between them. Germline CDR1 and CDR2: MGHDK and SYGVNS. CDR3 length equals 13 residues. CDR3: CASSGQGNYGYTF. The CDR3 DNA reads as TGTGCCAGCAGTGGTCAGGGGAACTATGGCTACACCTTC.

The V gene is TRBV6-1, the J gene TRBJ1-2; D not resolved. The germline V gene encodes CDR1 MNHNS and CDR2 SASEGT. V lost 3 bases and J lost 4, with 9 bases in between. This CDR3 has 13 amino acids. CDR3 sequence reads: CASSETGFYGYTF. The CDR3 coding sequence is TGTGCCAGCAGTGAGACGGGGTTCTATGGCTACACCTTC.

The chain combines TRBV5-1 with TRBJ1-1, with 9 bases that match TRBD1. V was clipped by 2 bases and J by 4 bases; unmatched bases: 9. From germline, CDR1 is SGHRS and CDR2 YFSETQ. The CDR3 has 16 residues. This chain's CDR3 is CASSLSLMTGGTEAFF. The CDR3, as DNA: TGCGCCAGCAGCTTAAGTTTGATGACAGGGGGCACTGAAGCTTTCTTT.

The chain carries TRBV6-1 and TRBJ2-7; tentative D call: TRBD1 (5 bases). The CDR3 sequence is 17 residues long. CDR1 and CDR2 (germline): MNHNS, SASEGT. The V end lost 2 bases, the J end lost 7 bases, and 24 bases lay between the germline ends. CDR3 in amino acids: CASSESRHRIRAREQYF. CDR3 nucleotide sequence: TGTGCCAGCAGTGAATCTCGGCATCGAATCAGGGCGAGGGAGCAGTACTTC.

This clone was seen only a few times. The V gene is TRBV9, the J gene TRBJ1-1; TRBD1 matches at 7 bases. Per germline, CDR1 SGDLS and CDR2 YYNGEE. Trimming cost V 2 bases and J 3 bases; bases outside gene matches: 4. The CDR3 covers 14 residues. The CDR3 loop reads CASSVTGAHTEAFF. CDR3 DNA: TGTGCCAGCAGCGTTACAGGGGCCCACACTGAAGCTTTCTTT.

This chain connects TRBV7-2 to TRBJ2-2, with TRBD2 matching over 7 bases. The CDR3 runs to 15 residues. V shed 5 bases and J 6 bases; nucleotides not matched to a gene: 9. Germline V gene lookup returns CDR1 SGHTA and CDR2 FQGNSA. Here the CDR3 reads CASSLSTSYPGELFF. The CDR3 DNA reads TGTGCCAGCAGCCTCTCGACTAGCTACCCCGGGGAGCTGTTTTTT.

The CDR3 DNA reads TGTGCCGCCGGCAGAGCAGGGTGGAACACTGAAGCTTTCTTT. Translating gives CAAGRAGWNTEAFF. The chain carries TRBV28 and TRBJ1-1, with D tentatively TRBD1 (5 bases). The CDR3 is 14 residues long. CDR1 and CDR2 from the germline V gene are MDHEN and SYDVKM. V was pared by 11 bases and J by 1 base, with 17 bases between.

This chain joins TRBV4-1 and TRBJ1-2; D is undetermined. The V gene lost 0 bases and the J gene lost 3 bases, with 5 bases spanning the gap. The CDR3 consists of 13 residues. In germline, CDR1 is MGHRA, CDR2 YSYEKL. The CDR3 coding sequence is TGCGCCAGCAGCCAAGAAGCGGACTATGGCTACACCTTC. Encoded protein: CASSQEADYGYTF.

The chain uses TRBV19 and TRBJ2-2, with D perhaps matching TRBD1 (6 bases). There are 15 residues in the CDR3. V dropped 7 bases and J dropped 4 bases, with 16 bases sitting between them. Germline V gene sequence: CDR1 LNHDA, CDR2 SQIVND (reference sequence). DNA for the CDR3: TGTGCCAGTACAGGGGATCCTATTGGCACCGGGGAGCTGTTTTTT. Translated: CASTGDPIGTGELFF.